This T cell receptor beta chain was found in a study of tumor and adjacent non-tumor tissue in lung cancer. General study findings and limits: Compared with tumor, normal lung showed significantly lower TCR diversity. In normal lung, the top 100 clones were significantly more dominant than in tumor. Tumor TCR diversity, when higher, was linked to shorter survival.

No cell sorting was done before RNA was extracted from the tissue. This non-tumor lung sample came from over 3 cm beyond the tumor edge. Three rounds of nested PCR, following a modified ARM-PCR protocol, produced the TCRbeta library. Via MiXCR, TCRdb re-called the multiplex PCR reads, giving one row per CDR3 protein. This table holds 90,000 to 100,000 distinct CDR3 sequences, 75% to 85% found once. There are 17 residues in the CDR3. V lost 9 bases and J lost 5, with 28 bases in between. With regard to this clonotype: Its target is unknown.

The receptor comes from a man aged 55 to 70 with small cell lung cancer. The gene calls are TRBV12-3 or TRBV12-4 and TRBJ1-1; D ambiguous. The sequenced sample consisted of distant non-tumor lung tissue. In DNA form, the CDR3 reads TGTGCCAGGAGATCCAGCATCCCGACGGGGAGGGATACTGAAGCTTTCTTT. This translates into CARRSSIPTGRDTEAFF.